Below, 32 T cell receptor beta chains from the same sample are listed, as sequenced in a study of blood T cell repertoires in COVID-19. Some clones are missing from TCRdb's copy, which holds only in-frame ones; the method was immunoSEQ multiplex PCR. The sample includes hundreds of thousands of clones, roughly 85% of them seen just once. Source material: peripheral blood. These receptors all stem from a woman aged 25 to 39 with active or convalescent COVID-19.

The J gene is TRBJ2-7, the V gene TRBV10-3; 10 bases agree with TRBD2. The germline gives CDR1 ENHRY, CDR2 SYGVKD. The trim removed 10 bases at V and 7 bases at J, leaving 16 bases unmatched. The CDR3 has 15 amino acids. DNA for the CDR3: TGTGCCAGCTTAGCGGGGGGCCTAGGGAATTTGGAGCAGTACTTC. The encoded protein is CASLAGGLGNLEQYF.

The CDR3 loop reads CASSSKTGNNNNSPLHF. DNA of the CDR3: TGTGCCAGCAGCTCCAAGACAGGGAATAATAATAATTCACCCCTCCACTTT. The J gene is TRBJ1-6, the V gene TRBV11-2; 7 bases are a match to TRBD1. The V and J ends lost 4 bases and 5 bases, in that order; junction bases with no gene match: 11. Germline loops: CDR1 SGHAT, CDR2 FQNNGV. The CDR3 length is 17 residues.

In DNA form, the CDR3 reads TGTGCCTGGGGGACAGGGGGTGAAAAACTGTTTTTT. It yields the protein CAWGTGGEKLFF. This sequence joins TRBV30 and TRBJ1-4, with TRBD1 matching 11 bases. Unmatched junction bases numbered 0, after V lost 5 bases and J lost 7 bases. CDR3 length: 12 amino acids. Germline assignment: CDR1 GTSNPN and CDR2 SVGIG (reference sequence).

V and J are TRBV5-4 and TRBJ1-5; 8 bases match TRBD1. With V trimmed by 2 bases and J by 6 bases, 10 bases remained unmatched. Germline CDR1 SGHNT, CDR2 YYREEE (reference sequence). The CDR3 consists of 16 residues. In nucleotides, the CDR3 is TGTGCCAGCAGCTTTCAGGGGCAGGGGGCGAGTCAGCCCCAGCATTTT. It translates to CASSFQGQGASQPQHF.

In this sample, this clone turned up once. The genes are TRBV5-1 and TRBJ2-5; no reliable D call. Per the germline V gene, CDR1 is SGHRS and CDR2 is YFSETQ. CDR3 length: 15 residues. V was pared by 0 bases and J by 3 bases, with 12 bases between. The CDR3 is CASSLDPSIKETQYF. The CDR3, as DNA: TGCGCCAGCAGCTTGGATCCTAGTATAAAAGAGACCCAGTACTTC.

This clone was recorded once. The chain couples TRBV25-1 to TRBJ1-2, with no clear D. CDR1 and CDR2 (germline): MGHDK, SYGVNS. The CDR3 spans 17 residues. Trimming left V 0 bases short and J 5 bases short, with 19 bases between. CDR3: CASSEYGPGVDFYGYTF. CDR3 nucleotide sequence: TGTGCCAGCAGTGAATATGGACCTGGGGTGGACTTTTATGGCTACACCTTC.

The V call is TRBV5-1, the J call TRBJ2-5; 8 bases match TRBD2. The J segment lost 3 bases and the V segment lost 1 base, leaving 2 bases of the junction unmatched. Germline CDR1 and CDR2: SGHRS and YFSETQ. This CDR3 contains 14 residues. CDR3 amino acids: CASSLSGGKETQYF. In DNA form, the CDR3 reads TGCGCCAGCAGCTTGTCGGGGGGGAAAGAGACCCAGTACTTC.

This chain uses TRBV7-7 with TRBJ2-2; the match to TRBD1 covers 11 bases. J gave up 10 bases and V 5 bases, and 6 bases lay outside the gene matches. CDR1 and CDR2 from the germline V gene are SSHAT and FNYEAQ (reference sequence). The CDR3 contains 14 residues. The CDR3 coding sequence is TGTGCCAGCAGCCTCGGACAGGGGGCTGCGGAGCTGTTTTTT. It encodes CASSLGQGAAELFF. Supplemented by reference TRBV7-7 and TRBJ2-2, the full variable domain reads GAGVSQSPRYKVTKRGQDVTLRCDPISSHATLYWYQQALGQGPEFLTYFNYEAQPDKSGLPSDRFSAERPEGSISTLTIQRTEQRDSAMYRCASSLGQGAAELFFGEGSRLTVL.

The CDR3 spells CASSQYVRGGLEQFF. The CDR3 DNA reads TGCGCCAGCAGCCAATACGTCCGGGGGGGCCTCGAGCAGTTCTTC. The chain joins TRBV4-1 to TRBJ2-1; the match to TRBD2 covers 8 bases. With V trimmed by 2 bases and J by 10 bases, 10 bases remained unmatched. CDR1 and CDR2 from the germline V gene are MGHRA and YSYEKL. CDR3 length equals 15 residues.

V usage is TRBV19 and J usage is TRBJ1-6; 10 bases align to TRBD1. V lost 5 bases and J lost 7; bases outside the gene matches: 8. There are 16 residues in the CDR3. Germline lookup yields CDR1 LNHDA and CDR2 SQIVND (reference sequence). CDR3 amino acids: CASSPGDRGQNSPLHF. The CDR3 nucleotides read TGTGCCAGTAGTCCAGGAGACAGGGGGCAGAATTCACCCCTCCACTTT.

The V and J genes are TRBV6-5 and TRBJ1-6; TRBD1 aligns across 9 bases. Germline values: CDR1 MNHEY, CDR2 SVGAGI. V lost 6 bases and J lost 14; bases outside the gene matches: 14. The CDR3 contains 15 residues. Here the CDR3 reads CASRETPDRGISLHF. CDR3 nucleotides: TGTGCCAGCAGAGAGACCCCAGACAGGGGGATCTCCCTCCACTTT.

The chain is built from TRBV28 and TRBJ2-7; 7 bases agree with TRBD1. The junction had 9 bases not matched to a gene; V was cut back by 4 bases and J by 3 bases. From germline, CDR1 is MDHEN and CDR2 SYDVKM. The length of the CDR3 is 15 residues. CDR3 residues: CASSSLGGKSYEQYF. The CDR3 nucleotides read TGTGCCAGCAGTTCCCTAGGGGGCAAGAGCTACGAGCAGTACTTC.

A note on this clone: It is unclear where the CDR3 begins or ends on the DNA, so no DNA is shown, and the CDR3 is as TCRdb lists it. The CDR3 sequence is CASSFLWGEEDEQYF. The chain has TRBV7-2 and TRBJ2-7; the table's D call, TRBD2, was not checked against the DNA. 15 amino acids form the CDR3, both terminal residues included. Germline lookup yields CDR1 SGHTA and CDR2 FQGNSA.

The CDR3 here is CASSEVGQGYQPQHF. The CDR3 DNA is TGTGCCAGTAGTGAAGTCGGACAGGGGTATCAGCCCCAGCATTTT. This chain uses TRBV19 with TRBJ1-5; TRBD1 agrees at 9 bases. CDR1 and CDR2 (germline): LNHDA, SQIVND (reference sequence). V dropped 5 bases and J dropped 5; count of bases not matched to a gene: 7. The CDR3 sequence is 15 residues long.

This clone was detected ten times or more. The chain employs TRBV10-1 and TRBJ2-2, with 8 nucleotides matching TRBD2. The CDR3 is 15 amino acids. Germline V gene data show CDR1 as WNHNN and CDR2 as SYGVQD (reference sequence). V was clipped by 6 bases and J by 3 bases; unmatched bases: 6. The CDR3 sequence is CASRSGSSDTGELFF. For the CDR3, the DNA is TGCGCCAGCAGAAGCGGGAGTTCGGACACCGGGGAGCTGTTTTTT.

The chain recombines TRBV27 with TRBJ2-7; 7 bases align to TRBD1. Germline-derived CDR1 and CDR2 are MNHEY and SMNVEV (reference sequence). The CDR3 spans 13 residues. Trimming cost V 5 bases and J 3 bases; bases outside gene matches: 4. The CDR3 DNA is TGTGCCAGCAGTCCGCGGACAGGCTACGAGCAGTACTTC. Its protein product is CASSPRTGYEQYF.

This clone occurred a few times. This chain connects TRBV6-5 to TRBJ1-1, with D tentatively TRBD1 (5 bases). Trimming shortened V by 5 bases and J by 0 bases, and 10 bases separated the two germline ends. The CDR3 is 14 residues long. Germline V CDR1 and CDR2: MNHEY, SVGAGI. The CDR3 spells CASSQRQLNTEAFF. The CDR3 DNA reads TGTGCCAGCAGTCAACGACAGTTGAACACTGAAGCTTTCTTT.

The rearrangement joins TRBV11-3 to TRBJ2-3; 7 nucleotides agree with TRBD1. After removal of 5 bases from V and 4 bases from J, the junction contained 9 bases not matched to a gene. Germline CDR1 and CDR2: SGHNT and YENEEA. The CDR3 length is 15 residues. The CDR3 loop reads CASSHGQVISDTQYF. The CDR3 DNA sequence: TGTGCCAGCAGCCACGGACAGGTCATTTCAGATACGCAGTATTTT. The full variable domain, its missing parts supplied by reference TRBV11-3 and TRBJ2-3, is EAGVVQSPRYKIIEKKQPVAFWCNPISGHNTLYWYLQNLGQGPELLIRYENEEAVDDSQLPKDRFSAERLKGVDSTLKIQPAELGDSAVYLCASSHGQVISDTQYFGPGTRLTVL.

V is TRBV12-5 and J is TRBJ2-1; possibly TRBD1 for D (5 bases). This CDR3 spans 17 amino acids. In germline, CDR1 is LGHNT, CDR2 FRNRAP. V gave up 0 bases and J gave up 7 bases, with 19 bases separating them. CDR3 in DNA: TGTGCTAGTGGTTTGGTACTTGGGCAGGGTAGGTGGAATGAGCAGTTCTTC. Protein: CASGLVLGQGRWNEQFF. Looking up the rest from reference TRBV12-5 and TRBJ2-1 gives the full variable domain: DARVTQTPRHKVTEMGQEVTMRCQPILGHNTVFWYRQTMMQGLELLAYFRNRAPLDDSGMPKDRFSAEMPDATLATLKIQPSEPRDSAVYFCASGLVLGQGRWNEQFFGPGTRLTVL.

The chain uses TRBV24-1 and TRBJ2-3; maybe TRBD2 (5 bases). Trimming removed 1 base from V and 1 base from J, with 8 bases in between. The CDR3 length is 15 residues. Germline CDR1 KGHDR, CDR2 SFDVKD. CDR3 DNA: TGTGCCACCAGTGATTTTCAAGCGGGCACAGATACGCAGTATTTT. Protein sequence: CATSDFQAGTDTQYF.

About this clone: This same CDR3 is encoded by further DNA sequences in the sample. This rearrangement joins TRBV24-1 to TRBJ2-1, with TRBD1 matching over 8 bases. Losses at the gene ends were 4 bases for V and 4 bases for J; bases not matched to a gene: 8. CDR1 is KGHDR, CDR2 SFDVKD, per germline. This CDR3 region has 16 residues. The DNA for the CDR3 is TGTGCCACCAGTGACCCTGGACAGGGATCGTACAATGAGCAGTTCTTC. Protein sequence: CATSDPGQGSYNEQFF.

This clone has a single count. This chain connects TRBV29-1 to TRBJ2-7, with D tentatively TRBD2 (6 bases). Germline CDR1 reads SQVTM; CDR2 reads ANQGSEA. The length of the CDR3 is 12 residues. V lost 5 bases to trimming and J lost 3 bases, with 11 bases between them. CDR3 protein: CSVSGDGYEQYF. The CDR3 DNA reads as TGCAGCGTTTCGGGAGACGGCTACGAGCAGTACTTC.

The rearrangement uses TRBV6-6 and TRBJ2-1; tentatively, D is TRBD1 (6 bases). This CDR3 is built from 15 residues. V was trimmed by 6 bases and J by 9 bases, leaving 21 bases between them. Germline values: CDR1 MNHNY, CDR2 SVGAGI (reference sequence). DNA of the CDR3: TGTGCCAGCAGCGAGGGGGACCAACGTTATAGTGAGCAGTTCTTC. Its translation is CASSEGDQRYSEQFF.

V is TRBV6-1 and J is TRBJ2-2; D may be TRBD1 (6 bases). The CDR3 is made up of 16 amino acids. Germline V CDR1 and CDR2: MNHNS, SASEGT. The V end was cut by 3 bases, the J end by 0 bases, with 11 bases between. The CDR3 here is CASSDWGQTNTGELFF. CDR3 in DNA: TGTGCCAGCAGTGATTGGGGACAAACGAACACCGGGGAGCTGTTTTTT.

This chain joins TRBV24-1 and TRBJ1-1; no reliable D call. Germline assignment: CDR1 KGHDR and CDR2 SFDVKD. V was shortened by 4 bases and J by 3 bases, with 5 bases between the two germline ends. There are 12 residues in the CDR3. CDR3 residues: CATSDGDTEAFF. The DNA of the CDR3 is TGTGCCACCAGTGACGGGGACACTGAAGCTTTCTTT.

This sequence joins TRBV2 and TRBJ2-1; 11 nucleotides match TRBD2. V shed 6 bases, J shed 12 bases, and the junction held 16 bases outside the gene matches. Germline CDR1 is SNHLY and CDR2 is FYNNEI. The CDR3 spans 16 residues. CDR3 DNA: TGTGCCAGCAGGCCGGGGGCTTTAGCGGGAGGGCCTTGGCAGTTCTTC. It codes for CASRPGALAGGPWQFF.

This clone has only one observation. This rearrangement joins TRBV5-1 to TRBJ2-7; 9 nucleotides line up with TRBD2. Germline loops: CDR1 SGHRS, CDR2 YFSETQ. This CDR3 has 18 amino acids. The trim removed 4 bases at V and 3 bases at J, leaving 17 bases unmatched. CDR3 nucleotides: TGCGCCAGCAGCCCGACCGGGTTAGCGGGGGAATCCGGCTACGAGCAGTACTTC. The encoded protein is CASSPTGLAGESGYEQYF.

The rearrangement joins TRBV2 to TRBJ1-1; no firm D call. The V gene lost 3 bases and the J gene lost 0 bases, with 8 bases spanning the gap. Germline V gene sequence: CDR1 SNHLY, CDR2 FYNNEI. The CDR3 covers 14 residues. CDR3 loop: CASSDQLMNTEAFF. The CDR3 bases are TGTGCCAGCAGTGATCAGTTAATGAACACTGAAGCTTTCTTT.

To note about this clone: Other DNA variants within this sample encode the same CDR3. This sequence joins TRBV5-1 and TRBJ2-1; D is undetermined. Looked up from germline, CDR1 is SGHRS and CDR2 is YFSETQ. V was trimmed by 0 bases and J by 0 bases, leaving 7 bases between them. The CDR3 has 15 residues. In DNA form, the CDR3 reads TGCGCCAGCAGCTTGGGACAAACCTCCTACAATGAGCAGTTCTTC. Translation: CASSLGQTSYNEQFF.

V is TRBV10-2 and J is TRBJ1-5; TRBD1 matches 9 bases. J lost 7 bases, V lost 6 bases, and 10 bases had no gene match. This CDR3 spans 15 amino acids. CDR1 and CDR2 from the germline V gene are WSHSY and SAAADI. CDR3: CASRDSGTGYQPQHF. CDR3 coding DNA: TGCGCCAGCAGGGACTCCGGGACAGGGTACCAGCCCCAGCATTTT.

CDR3 nucleotide sequence: TGTGCCAGCAGCCAAGACGGAATGCCCAGCGGAAGCACAGATACGCAGTATTTT. The encoded protein is CASSQDGMPSGSTDTQYF. This chain uses TRBV3-1 (or the pseudogene TRBV3-2) with TRBJ2-3, with a tentative D call TRBD2 (5 bases). Germline values: CDR1 LGHDT, CDR2 YNNKEL (reference sequence). The CDR3 is 18 residues long. V lost 0 bases and J 0 bases, leaving 16 bases between the germline ends.

The rearrangement links TRBV2 to TRBJ2-7, with D possibly matching TRBD2 (5 bases). Germline V gene data show CDR1 as SNHLY and CDR2 as FYNNEI. The CDR3 spans 14 residues. The germline V and J ends were trimmed by 5 bases and 2 bases, with 13 bases remaining between them. The CDR3 region has the DNA TGTGCCAGCAGTTCATGGGAGTCCCCCTACGAGCAGTACTTC. Its translation: CASSSWESPYEQYF. Supplemented by reference TRBV2 and TRBJ2-7, the full variable domain reads EPEVTQTPSHQVTQMGQEVILRCVPISNHLYFYWYRQILGQKVEFLVSFYNNEISEKSEIFDDQFSVERPDGSNFTLKIRSTKLEDSAMYFCASSSWESPYEQYFGPGTRLTVT.